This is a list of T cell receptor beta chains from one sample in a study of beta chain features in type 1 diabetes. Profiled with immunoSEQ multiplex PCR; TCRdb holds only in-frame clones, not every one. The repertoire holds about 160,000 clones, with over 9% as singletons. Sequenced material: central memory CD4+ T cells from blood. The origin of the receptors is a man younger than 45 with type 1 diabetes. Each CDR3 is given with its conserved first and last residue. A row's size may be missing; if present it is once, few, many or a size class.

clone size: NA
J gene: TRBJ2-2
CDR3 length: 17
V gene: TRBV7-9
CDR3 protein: CASSLLRMAVNPGELFF

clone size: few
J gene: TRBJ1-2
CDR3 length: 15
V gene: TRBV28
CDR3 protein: CASSPSRGLIYGYTF

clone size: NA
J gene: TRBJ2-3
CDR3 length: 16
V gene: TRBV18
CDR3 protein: CASSPLGQGPPDTQYF

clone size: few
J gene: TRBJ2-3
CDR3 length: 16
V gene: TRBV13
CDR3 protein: CASSLRAGASTDTQYF

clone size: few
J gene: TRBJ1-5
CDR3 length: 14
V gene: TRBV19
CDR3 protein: CASWDGQESQPQHF

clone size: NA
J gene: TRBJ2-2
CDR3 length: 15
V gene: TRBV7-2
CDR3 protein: CASSLDGLGLGELFF

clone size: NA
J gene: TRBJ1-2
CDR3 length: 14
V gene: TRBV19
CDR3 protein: CASSYSELASGYTF

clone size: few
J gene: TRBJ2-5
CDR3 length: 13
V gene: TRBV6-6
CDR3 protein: CASRATGGETQYF

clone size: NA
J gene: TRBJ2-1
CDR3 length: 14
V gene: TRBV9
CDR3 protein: CASSVATVYNEQFF

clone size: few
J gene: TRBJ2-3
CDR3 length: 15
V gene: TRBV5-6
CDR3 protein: CASSLLQRSTDTQYF

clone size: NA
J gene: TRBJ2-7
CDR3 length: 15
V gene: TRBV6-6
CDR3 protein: CASSRPGQGAYEQYF

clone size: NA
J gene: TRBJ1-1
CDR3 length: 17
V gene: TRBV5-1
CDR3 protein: CASSLLGQGATNTEAFF

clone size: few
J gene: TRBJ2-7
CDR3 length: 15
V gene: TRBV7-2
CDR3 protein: CASSLEGLAIYEQYF

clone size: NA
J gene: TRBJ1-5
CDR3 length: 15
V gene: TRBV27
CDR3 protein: CASSSRGGRNQPQHF

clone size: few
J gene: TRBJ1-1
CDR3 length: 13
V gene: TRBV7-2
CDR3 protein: CASSLIGNTEAFF

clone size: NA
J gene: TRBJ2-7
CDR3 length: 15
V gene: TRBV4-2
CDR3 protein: CASSQADRGDHEQYF

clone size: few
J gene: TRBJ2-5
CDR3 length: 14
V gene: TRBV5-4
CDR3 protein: CASTVQGPQETQYF

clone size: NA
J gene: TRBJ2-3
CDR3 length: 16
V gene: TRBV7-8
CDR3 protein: CASSGRLAENTDTQYF

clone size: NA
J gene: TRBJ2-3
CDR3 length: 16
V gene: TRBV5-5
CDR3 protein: CASSFGQGTNTDTQYF

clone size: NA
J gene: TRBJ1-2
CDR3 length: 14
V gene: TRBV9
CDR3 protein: CASSVELQGYGYTF

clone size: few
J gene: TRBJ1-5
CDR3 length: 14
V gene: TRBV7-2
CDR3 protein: CASSITGPHQPQHF

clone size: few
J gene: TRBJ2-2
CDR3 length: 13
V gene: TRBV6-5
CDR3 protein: CASSGLLTGELFF